This entry lists 15 T cell receptor beta chains sequenced from one sample in a study of glioma-infiltrating T cells. Using RNA template, CDR3s of TCR alpha and beta were amplified with iRepertoire arm-PCR. One entry per CDR3 protein results from TCRdb running MiXCR on the multiplex PCR reads. The data contain over 100,000 distinct CDR3 sequences, approximately 26% of them singletons. The sequenced material came from glioma tissue, nonneoplastic brain tissue, or PBMCs (not recorded which). The source of these receptors is a human donor with low-grade glioma or glioblastoma, undergoing nonglioma brain surgery, or in good health (not recorded which).

Many counts were recorded for this clonotype. This chain links TRBV4-1 with TRBJ1-5; the match to TRBD1 covers 10 bases. The V gene's germline CDR1 is MGHRA and CDR2 YSYEKL. The trim removed 0 bases at V and 9 bases at J, leaving 5 bases unmatched. This CDR3 spans 15 amino acids. CDR3 residues: CASSQDSGQGVPQHF. CDR3 DNA sequence: TGCGCCAGCAGCCAAGATAGCGGACAGGGGGTGCCCCAGCATTTT.

This clonotype came up many times. The chain uses TRBV20-1 and TRBJ2-7; TRBD2 might be the D (5 bases). The V and J ends lost 3 bases and 2 bases respectively, with 11 bases between them. The CDR3 runs 13 residues. The germline gives CDR1 DFQATT, CDR2 SNEGSKA (reference sequence). CDR3 in DNA: TGCAGTGCTAGCGACTACCGTACCTACGAGCAGTACTTC. Protein: CSASDYRTYEQYF.

This chain uses TRBV19 with TRBJ2-7, with TRBD1 as a possible D gene (5 bases). The germline V gene has CDR1 LNHDA and CDR2 SQIVND (reference sequence). V lost 2 bases and J lost 1, with 12 bases in between. This CDR3 is 15 amino acids long. Here the CDR3 DNA reads TGTGCCAGTAGTATATCAGCAGGGTATTCCTACGAGCAGTACTTC. Protein product: CASSISAGYSYEQYF.

The table lists this clonotype with a count of one. Germline and junction disagree at one end, which may indicate a read error. The chain links TRBV15 to TRBJ2-3, with D perhaps TRBD1 (6 bases). This CDR3 spans 14 amino acids. Germline V gene data show CDR1 as LNHNV and CDR2 as YYDKDF (reference sequence). CDR3 sequence reads: CATSRLTGTDTQYF. As DNA, the CDR3 is TGTGCCACCAGCAGATTGACAGGCACAGATACGCAGTACTTT.

This clonotype has ten or more counts. The genes are TRBV20-1 and TRBJ1-6; D remains unclear. The CDR3 has 14 residues. V was pared by 1 base and J by 7 bases, with 11 bases between. The germline gives CDR1 DFQATT, CDR2 SNEGSKA (reference sequence). The CDR3 region is CSARATSANSPLHF. The CDR3 DNA reads as TGCAGTGCTAGAGCAACGTCCGCCAATTCACCCCTCCACTTT.

This clonotype appeared many times. This chain uses TRBV14 with TRBJ1-1; 9 bases fit TRBD1. CDR1 SGHDN and CDR2 FVKESK come from the germline V gene. Unmatched junction bases numbered 10, after V lost 7 bases and J lost 4 bases. The CDR3 sequence is 15 residues long. CDR3 in DNA: TGTGCCAGCATCGGGTACAGGGGGCTCGGCACTGAAGCTTTCTTT. Translation gives CASIGYRGLGTEAFF.

This clonotype appeared many times. The chain has TRBV19 and TRBJ1-5; TRBD1 agrees at 8 bases. Germline-derived CDR1 and CDR2 are LNHDA and SQIVND (reference sequence). The CDR3 contains 13 residues. V dropped 9 bases and J dropped 6; count of bases not matched to a gene: 7. CDR3 in DNA: TGTGCCAGCAAGGACAGGGAACGTCAGCCCCAGCATTTT. It specifies CASKDRERQPQHF. Full variable domain (outside the CDR3, taken from reference TRBV19 and TRBJ1-5): DGGITQSPKYLFRKEGQNVTLSCEQNLNHDAMYWYRQDPGQGLRLIYYSQIVNDFQKGDIAEGYSVSREKKESFPLTVTSAQKNPTAFYLCASKDRERQPQHFGDGTRLSIL.

Many counts were recorded for this clonotype. The chain is built from TRBV28 and TRBJ2-7; weak D call: TRBD1 (6 bases). Between the trimmed V and J ends, which lost 4 bases and 2 bases, there was a span of 15 bases. The CDR3 covers 15 residues. CDR1 and CDR2 from the germline V gene are MDHEN and SYDVKM. The CDR3 loop is CASSSSGTLAYEQYF. In DNA form, the CDR3 reads TGTGCCAGCAGTTCCTCCGGGACATTAGCCTACGAGCAGTACTTC.

The gene calls are TRBV29-1 and TRBJ1-2; 11 bases fit TRBD1. V was pared by 8 bases and J by 3 bases, with 5 bases of the junction left unmatched. Germline lookup yields CDR1 SQVTM and CDR2 ANQGSEA. The CDR3 has 13 residues. CDR3 nucleotides: TGCAGCTCGGGACAGGGGGTAGACTATGGCTACACCTTC. Translation gives CSSGQGVDYGYTF.

This clonotype was counted many times. Just one base apart from a much larger clone, this may be a read error. The chain combines TRBV7-9 with TRBJ1-1; TRBD1 aligns across 7 bases. Germline V CDR1 and CDR2: SEHNR, FQNEAQ (reference sequence). J was trimmed by 1 base and V by 5 bases; bases with no gene match: 4. The CDR3 extends over 14 amino acids. The CDR3 sequence: CASSRQGGNTEAFF. The CDR3 bases are TGTGCCAGCAGCCGACAGGGAGGGAACACTGAAGCTTTCTTT.

This clonotype has a count of ten or more. The chain joins TRBV28 to TRBJ2-3; perhaps TRBD2 as D (6 bases). The germline V gene encodes CDR1 MDHEN and CDR2 SYDVKM. V lost 11 bases and J 5 bases, leaving 17 bases between the germline ends. This CDR3 is built from 13 residues. The CDR3 DNA reads as TGTGCCTCAAACCCCGGGGACTTAGATACGCAGTATTTT. Residues: CASNPGDLDTQYF.

This clonotype appeared once. A much larger clonotype is one base distant, so this may be a read error. The V call is TRBV2, the J call TRBJ1-2; D is possibly TRBD1 (5 bases). The CDR3 is made up of 12 amino acids. Germline CDR1 reads SNHLY; CDR2 reads FYNNEI. The CDR3 sequence: CTSTLTDHGYTF. The CDR3 region has the DNA TGTACCAGCACCTTGACAGATCATGGCTACACCTTC.

The chain uses TRBV9 and TRBJ2-7; D may match TRBD1 or TRBD2 (5 bases each). This CDR3 spans 14 amino acids. V gave up 0 bases and J gave up 8 bases, with 15 bases separating them. The germline V gene has CDR1 SGDLS and CDR2 YYNGEE. The CDR3 sequence: CASSVGGEAHKQYF. In DNA, the CDR3 is TGTGCCAGCAGCGTAGGAGGGGAAGCCCACAAGCAGTACTTC.

This clonotype was detected ten times or more. The V call is TRBV6-4, the J call TRBJ1-5; 10 bases map to TRBD1. From germline, CDR1 is MRHNA and CDR2 SNTAGT. V lost 4 bases, J lost 0 bases, and 6 bases stayed unmatched. This CDR3 contains 17 residues. The CDR3 protein is CASSARRDRGSNQPQHF. DNA of the CDR3: TGTGCCAGCAGTGCTAGGAGGGACAGGGGTAGCAATCAGCCCCAGCATTTT.

This clonotype was counted ten times or more. This chain connects TRBV7-2 to TRBJ2-1, with D unresolved. Deletions cut 2 bases from V and 12 bases from J, with 8 bases between. CDR3 length equals 11 residues. Germline assignment: CDR1 SGHTA and CDR2 FQGNSA. The CDR3 is CASSLMQAQFF. In DNA, the CDR3 is TGTGCCAGCAGCTTAATGCAAGCGCAGTTCTTC.